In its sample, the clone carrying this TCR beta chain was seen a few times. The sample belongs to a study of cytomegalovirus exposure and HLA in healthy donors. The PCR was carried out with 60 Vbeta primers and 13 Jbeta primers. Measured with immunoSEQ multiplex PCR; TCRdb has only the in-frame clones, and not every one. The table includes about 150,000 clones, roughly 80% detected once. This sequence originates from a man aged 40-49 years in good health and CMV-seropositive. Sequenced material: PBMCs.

CDR3 region: CASSINRGGGNQPQHF. The CDR3 bases are TGTGCCAGTAGTATTAACAGGGGGGGCGGCAATCAGCCCCAGCATTTT. The chain couples TRBV19 to TRBJ1-5; 8 bases agree with TRBD1. In germline, CDR1 is LNHDA, CDR2 SQIVND (reference sequence). V lost 3 bases, J lost 2 bases, and 6 bases stayed unmatched. The CDR3 is 16 amino acids. The full variable domain, with the rest looked up from reference TRBV19 and TRBJ1-5, is DGGITQSPKYLFRKEGQNVTLSCEQNLNHDAMYWYRQDPGQGLRLIYYSQIVNDFQKGDIAEGYSVSREKKESFPLTVTSAQKNPTAFYLCASSINRGGGNQPQHFGDGTRLSIL.